A selection of T cell receptor beta chains follows, all from one sample in a study of T cell responses to AZD1222 COVID-19 vaccine. TCRdb's copy holds only in-frame clones and misses some; the assay was immunoSEQ multiplex PCR. The sample contains approximately 130,000 clones, 88% of which appear only once. Here the sequenced sample was peripheral blood, taken 28 days after the second AZD1222 dose. The receptors stem from an adult who received the AZD1222 COVID-19 vaccine. CDR3s include the opening cysteine and the closing phenylalanine or tryptophan. A D gene is named only where the DNA matches it firmly. The listing skips clone size in some rows; elsewhere it reads once, few, many or a size class.

abundance	d_gene	j_gene	v_gene	CDR3aa	CDR3nt
-	-	TRBJ1-5	TRBV6-5	CASSYADLNQPQHF	TGTGCCAGCAGTTACGCGGACCTAAATCAGCCCCAGCATTTT
once	TRBD2	TRBJ2-4	TRBV3-1/TRBV3-2	CASSPWTSGMNGNIQYF	TGTGCCAGCAGCCCCTGGACTAGCGGGATGAATGGAAACATTCAGTACTTC
-	-	TRBJ1-1	TRBV7-3	CASSFAGATEAFF	TGTGCCAGCAGCTTTGCCGGGGCCACTGAAGCTTTCTTT
-	-	TRBJ1-2	TRBV15	CATSRVGGYGYTF	TGTGCCACCAGCAGAGTAGGGGGCTATGGCTACACCTTC
-	-	TRBJ1-2	TRBV27	CASSPETTHQKGYTF	TGTGCCAGCAGCCCCGAGACGACCCACCAGAAGGGCTACACCTTC
few	-	TRBJ1-2	TRBV6-5	CASSYETDGYGYTF	TGTGCCAGCAGTTACGAAACAGACGGCTATGGCTACACCTTC
-	-	TRBJ2-7	TRBV27	CASKGLGGGAVAEQYF	TGTGCCAGCAAGGGTCTTGGAGGGGGCGCCGTAGCCGAGCAGTACTTC
-	-	TRBJ2-1	TRBV5-6	CASSSLNNEQFF	TGTGCCAGCAGCTCCCTTAACAATGAGCAGTTCTTC
-	-	TRBJ1-4	TRBV14	CASSKGPQTNEKLFF	TGTGCCAGTTCTAAGGGGCCCCAGACTAATGAAAAACTGTTTTTT
once	-	TRBJ2-4	TRBV7-9	CASSSGAKNIQYF	TGTGCCAGCAGTTCCGGAGCCAAAAACATTCAGTACTTC
-	-	TRBJ1-5	TRBV19	CASSIGGRDQPQHF	TGTGCCAGTAGTATAGGAGGCAGAGATCAGCCCCAGCATTTT
-	-	TRBJ2-5	TRBV5-1	CASSLGQGETQYF	TGCGCCAGCAGCTTGGGGCAGGGAGAGACCCAGTACTTC
-	TRBD1	TRBJ2-5	TRBV29-1	CSAFVTGKEETQYF	TGCAGCGCATTTGTGACAGGGAAAGAGGAGACCCAGTACTTC
-	TRBD1	TRBJ2-2	TRBV5-6	CASSLGTGTGTGELFF	TGTGCCAGCAGCTTGGGGACAGGGACGGGCACCGGGGAGCTGTTTTTT
-	-	TRBJ2-5	TRBV7-2	CASSLEGRPTGSKTQYF	TGTGCCAGCAGCTTAGAGGGACGGCCGACCGGGAGTAAGACCCAGTACTTC
-	-	TRBJ2-3	TRBV29-1	CSVESTDTQYF	TGCAGCGTTGAAAGCACAGATACGCAGTATTTT
-	TRBD2	TRBJ2-1	TRBV7-8	CASSLGLAGGAYEQFF	TGTGCCAGCAGCTTAGGGCTAGCGGGGGGGGCCTATGAGCAGTTCTTC
-	TRBD1	TRBJ2-7	TRBV9	CASSVGGTGVYEQYF	TGTGCCAGCAGCGTAGGGGGGACAGGGGTGTACGAGCAGTACTTC
-	-	TRBJ2-3	TRBV29-1	CSVERGSTDTQYF	TGCAGCGTTGAAAGGGGGAGCACAGATACGCAGTATTTT
few	-	TRBJ1-1	TRBV28	CASSLSNTEAFF	TGTGCCAGCAGTTTGTCTAACACTGAAGCTTTCTTT
-	TRBD2	TRBJ2-1	TRBV7-9	CASSLDGGGGVEQFF	TGTGCCAGCAGCTTGGACGGAGGCGGGGGGGTTGAGCAGTTCTTC
-	-	TRBJ1-4	TRBV21-1	CASRETGTGGWANEKLFF	TGTGCCAGCAGGGAGACCGGGACAGGGGGCTGGGCTAATGAAAAACTGTTTTTT
once	-	TRBJ1-4	TRBV7-2	CASSPRISNEKLFF	TGTGCCAGCAGCCCCCGGATATCGAATGAAAAACTGTTTTTT
-	-	TRBJ2-3	TRBV21-1	CASRLETEGYTDTQYF	TGTGCCAGCAGACTCGAGACAGAGGGTTACACAGATACGCAGTATTTT
-	TRBD2	TRBJ2-2	TRBV4-2	CASSPLTSGVTGELFF	TGTGCCAGCAGCCCCTTGACTAGCGGGGTGACCGGGGAGCTGTTTTTT
-	-	TRBJ2-7	TRBV6-5	CASSPQLLGYEQYF	TGTGCCAGCAGTCCACAGCTATTGGGCTACGAGCAGTACTTC
-	-	TRBJ1-1	TRBV6-7	CASSYPLRDVIVNTEAFF	TGTGCCAGCAGTTACCCTCTCAGGGACGTGATTGTGAACACTGAAGCTTTCTTT
-	TRBD1	TRBJ2-2	TRBV29-1	CSVADRGGTGELFF	TGCAGCGTAGCTGACAGGGGAGGAACCGGGGAGCTGTTTTTT
-	-	TRBJ2-7	TRBV27	CASSEAARSYEQYF	TGTGCCAGCAGTGAAGCGGCCCGCTCCTACGAGCAGTACTTC
-	-	TRBJ2-5	TRBV4-2	CASSHGPGESGQETQYF	TGTGCCAGCAGCCACGGACCGGGAGAGTCTGGACAAGAGACCCAGTACTTC
-	TRBD1	TRBJ2-2	TRBV27	CASSLSRGHNGELFF	TGTGCCAGCAGTTTATCCAGGGGGCATAACGGGGAGCTGTTTTTT
-	-	TRBJ1-2	TRBV5-6	CASSPSGWGYTF	TGTGCCAGCAGCCCTAGCGGATGGGGCTACACCTTC
-	TRBD1	TRBJ2-7	TRBV29-1	CSVAGQESYEQYF	TGCAGCGTTGCGGGACAGGAGTCCTACGAGCAGTACTTC
-	-	TRBJ2-1	TRBV3-1/TRBV3-2	CASSQDFGSSTYNEQFF	TGTGCCAGCAGCCAAGATTTCGGGTCTAGCACCTACAATGAGCAGTTCTTC
-	TRBD1	TRBJ1-1	TRBV11-3	CASGLRGTANTEAFF	TGTGCCAGCGGATTGCGGGGGACAGCGAACACTGAAGCTTTCTTT
-	TRBD2	TRBJ2-7	TRBV12-3/TRBV12-4	CASSLRGSEYF	TGTGCCAGCAGTTTGCGGGGGAGCGAGTACTTC
-	TRBD2	TRBJ2-3	TRBV5-1	CASALGGGLGDTQYF	TGCGCCAGCGCCCTCGGGGGGGGGCTGGGAGATACGCAGTATTTT
-	TRBD2	TRBJ2-3	TRBV30	CAWSPGGSLVDTQYF	TGTGCCTGGAGTCCCGGCGGGAGCCTAGTAGATACGCAGTATTTT
once	TRBD1	TRBJ1-5	TRBV30	CAWTDRGGNQPQHF	TGTGCCTGGACCGACAGGGGGGGAAATCAGCCCCAGCATTTT
-	-	TRBJ1-4	TRBV5-1	CASSPAIGSRREKLFF	TGCGCCAGCAGCCCGGCCATCGGATCAAGGAGGGAAAAACTGTTTTTT
-	-	TRBJ2-1	TRBV7-6	CASSLTQGGYYNEQFF	TGTGCCAGCAGCCTAACTCAGGGTGGCTACTACAATGAGCAGTTCTTC
few	TRBD2	TRBJ2-1	TRBV19	CASSMFGTSVNEQFF	TGTGCCAGTAGTATGTTCGGGACTAGCGTCAATGAGCAGTTCTTC
-	TRBD1	TRBJ1-4	TRBV10-3	CAISDTGGDEKLFF	TGTGCCATCAGCGATACAGGGGGCGATGAAAAACTGTTTTTT
-	TRBD1	TRBJ2-1	TRBV5-6	CASSSYRGLYNEQFF	TGTGCCAGCAGCTCATACAGGGGGCTATACAATGAGCAGTTCTTC
-	-	TRBJ2-1	TRBV30	CKVAPSYNEQFF	TGTAAGGTTGCCCCGTCCTACAATGAGCAGTTCTTC
-	TRBD2	TRBJ2-1	TRBV27	CASRRGGTSGSNEQFF	TGTGCCAGCAGGCGAGGGGGGACTAGCGGGTCGAATGAGCAGTTCTTC
-	TRBD2	TRBJ2-7	TRBV18	CASSLLAVDYEQYF	TGTGCCAGCTCACTGCTAGCGGTAGACTACGAGCAGTACTTC
-	-	TRBJ1-3	TRBV20-1	CSAKTGNTIYF	TGCAGTGCTAAAACAGGAAACACCATATATTTT
-	TRBD1	TRBJ1-3	TRBV6-6	CASSNLGGTERNTIYF	TGTGCCAGCAGTAACCTCGGGGGGACAGAACGAAACACCATATATTTT
-	-	TRBJ1-6	TRBV3-1/TRBV3-2	CASSQGGGGDSPLHF	TGTGCCAGCAGCCAAGGGGGGGGAGGGGATTCACCCCTCCACTTT
-	-	TRBJ1-3	TRBV5-1	CASSFGSGNTIYF	TGCGCCAGCAGCTTCGGTTCTGGAAACACCATATATTTT
-	-	TRBJ2-2	TRBV5-8	CASSLTGSTGELFF	TGTGCCAGCAGCTTGACAGGGAGCACCGGGGAGCTGTTTTTT
-	TRBD1	TRBJ2-3	TRBV5-1	CASSLRGQGTDTQYF	TGCGCCAGCAGCTTGAGGGGACAGGGGACAGATACGCAGTATTTT
-	TRBD2	TRBJ2-1	TRBV10-3	CAIGGLAGGPGEQFF	TGTGCCATCGGGGGACTAGCGGGAGGGCCAGGAGAGCAGTTCTTC